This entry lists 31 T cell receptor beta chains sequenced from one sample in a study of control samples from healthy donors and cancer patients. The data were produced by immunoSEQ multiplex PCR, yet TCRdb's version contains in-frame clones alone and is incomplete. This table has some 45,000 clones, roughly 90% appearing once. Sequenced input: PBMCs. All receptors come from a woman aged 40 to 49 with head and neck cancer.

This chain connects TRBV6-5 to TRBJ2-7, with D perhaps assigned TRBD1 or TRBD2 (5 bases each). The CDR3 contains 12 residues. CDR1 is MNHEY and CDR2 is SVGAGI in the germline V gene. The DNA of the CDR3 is TGTGAGACAGAGGGATGGAACCACGAGCAGTACTTC. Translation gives CETEGWNHEQYF.

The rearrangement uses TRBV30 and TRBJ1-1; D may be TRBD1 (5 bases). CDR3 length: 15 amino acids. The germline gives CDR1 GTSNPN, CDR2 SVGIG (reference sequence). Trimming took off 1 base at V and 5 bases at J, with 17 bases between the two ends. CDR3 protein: CAWSEGRGLETEAFF. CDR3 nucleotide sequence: TGTGCCTGGAGTGAAGGAAGGGGCTTGGAGACTGAAGCTTTCTTT.

CDR3 DNA: TGTGCCAGTAGTGTCTCCCTCGGCATGGGTAACTATGGCTACACCTTC. Protein: CASSVSLGMGNYGYTF. V and J are TRBV19 and TRBJ1-2; unclear D gene. V was cut by 5 bases and J by 1 base, with 17 bases left in between. The CDR3 has 16 amino acids. CDR1 LNHDA and CDR2 SQIVND come from the germline V gene (reference sequence).

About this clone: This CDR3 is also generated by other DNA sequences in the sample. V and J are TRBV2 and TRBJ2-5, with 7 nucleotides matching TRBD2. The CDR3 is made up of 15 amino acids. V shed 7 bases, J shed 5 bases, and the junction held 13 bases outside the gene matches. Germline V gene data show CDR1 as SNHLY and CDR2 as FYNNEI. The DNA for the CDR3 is TGTGCCAGCATTCCATTCCTAGCGGATGGGGAGACCCAGTACTTC. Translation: CASIPFLADGETQYF.

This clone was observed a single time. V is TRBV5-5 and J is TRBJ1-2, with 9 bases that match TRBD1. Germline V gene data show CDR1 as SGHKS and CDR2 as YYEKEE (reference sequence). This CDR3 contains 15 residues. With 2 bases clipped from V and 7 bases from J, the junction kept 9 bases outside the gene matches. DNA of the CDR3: TGTGCCAGCAGCTTAACCGGGACAGGGACTTTTGGCTACACCTTC. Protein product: CASSLTGTGTFGYTF.

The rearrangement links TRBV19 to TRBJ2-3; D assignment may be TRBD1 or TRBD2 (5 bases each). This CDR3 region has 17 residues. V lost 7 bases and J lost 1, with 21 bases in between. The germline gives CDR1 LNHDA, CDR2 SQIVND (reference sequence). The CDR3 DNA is TGTGCCAGTACCCCACTTGGGACGACAATCGGCACAGATACGCAGTATTTT. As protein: CASTPLGTTIGTDTQYF.

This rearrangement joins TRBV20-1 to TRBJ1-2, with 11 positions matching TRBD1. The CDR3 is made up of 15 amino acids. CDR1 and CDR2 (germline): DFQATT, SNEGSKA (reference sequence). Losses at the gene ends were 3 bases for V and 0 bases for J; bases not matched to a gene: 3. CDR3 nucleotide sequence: TGCAGTGCTAGTGGGACAGGGGGTCCTAACTATGGCTACACCTTC. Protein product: CSASGTGGPNYGYTF.

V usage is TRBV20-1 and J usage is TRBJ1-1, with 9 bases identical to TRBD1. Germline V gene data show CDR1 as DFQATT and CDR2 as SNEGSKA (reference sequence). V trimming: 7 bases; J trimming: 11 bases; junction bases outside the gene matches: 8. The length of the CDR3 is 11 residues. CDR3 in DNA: TGCAGTGTTCCGCGGGACAGGGTTGCTTTCTTT. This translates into CSVPRDRVAFF.

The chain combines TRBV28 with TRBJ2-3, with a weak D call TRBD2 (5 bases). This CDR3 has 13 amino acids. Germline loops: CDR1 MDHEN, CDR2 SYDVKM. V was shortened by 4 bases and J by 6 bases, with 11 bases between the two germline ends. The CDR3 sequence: CASSSLRADTQYF. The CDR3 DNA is TGTGCCAGCAGTTCCTTGAGGGCTGATACGCAGTATTTT.

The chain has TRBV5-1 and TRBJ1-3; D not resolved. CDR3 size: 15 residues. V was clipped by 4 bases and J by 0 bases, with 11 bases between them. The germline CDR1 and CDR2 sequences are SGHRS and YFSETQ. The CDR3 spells CASSPPRASGNTIYF. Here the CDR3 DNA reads TGCGCCAGCAGCCCGCCACGGGCCTCTGGAAACACCATATATTTT.

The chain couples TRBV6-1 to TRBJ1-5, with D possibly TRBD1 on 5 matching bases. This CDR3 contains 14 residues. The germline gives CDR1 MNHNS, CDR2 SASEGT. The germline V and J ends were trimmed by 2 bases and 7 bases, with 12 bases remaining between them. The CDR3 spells CASSEQGGLQPQHF. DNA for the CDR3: TGTGCCAGCAGTGAACAGGGAGGATTGCAGCCCCAGCATTTT.

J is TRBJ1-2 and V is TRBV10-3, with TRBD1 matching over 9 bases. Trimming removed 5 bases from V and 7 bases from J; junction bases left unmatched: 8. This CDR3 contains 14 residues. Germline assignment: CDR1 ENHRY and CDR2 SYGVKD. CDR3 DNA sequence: TGTGCCATCAGTCCGGGACAGGGTCGGGGTGGCTACACCTTC. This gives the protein CAISPGQGRGGYTF.

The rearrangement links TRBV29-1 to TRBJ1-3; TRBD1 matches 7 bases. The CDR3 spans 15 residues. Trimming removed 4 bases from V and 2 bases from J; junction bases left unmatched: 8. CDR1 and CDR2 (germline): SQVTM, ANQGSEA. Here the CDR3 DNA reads TGCAGCGTTGCGTTTACAGGGGACCCTGGAAACACCATATATTTT. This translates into CSVAFTGDPGNTIYF.

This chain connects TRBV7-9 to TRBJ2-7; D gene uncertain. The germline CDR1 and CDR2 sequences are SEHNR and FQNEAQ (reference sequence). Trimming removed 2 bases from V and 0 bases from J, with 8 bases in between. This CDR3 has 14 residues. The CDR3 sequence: CASSLIPSSYEQYF. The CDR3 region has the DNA TGTGCCAGCAGCTTAATACCCAGCTCCTACGAGCAGTACTTC.

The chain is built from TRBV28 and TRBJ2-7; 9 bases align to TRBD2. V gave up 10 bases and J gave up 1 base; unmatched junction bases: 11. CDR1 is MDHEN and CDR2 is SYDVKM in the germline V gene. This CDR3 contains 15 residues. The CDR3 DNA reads TGTGCCACCTCCGCGGGAGGGTCCCGATCCTACGAGCAGTACTTC. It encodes CATSAGGSRSYEQYF. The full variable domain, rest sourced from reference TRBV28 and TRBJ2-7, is DVKVTQSSRYLVKRTGEKVFLECVQDMDHENMFWYRQDPGLGLRLIYFSYDVKMKEKGDIPEGYSVSREKKERFSLILESASTNQTSMYLCATSAGGSRSYEQYFGPGTRLTVT.

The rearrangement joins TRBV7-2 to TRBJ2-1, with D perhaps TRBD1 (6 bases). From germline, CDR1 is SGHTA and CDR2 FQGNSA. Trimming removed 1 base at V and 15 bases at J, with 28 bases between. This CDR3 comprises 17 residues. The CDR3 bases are TGTGCCAGCAGCTTAGATCGTCCAAGGACAGCCGAGGGTGGGGTGTTCTTC. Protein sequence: CASSLDRPRTAEGGVFF.

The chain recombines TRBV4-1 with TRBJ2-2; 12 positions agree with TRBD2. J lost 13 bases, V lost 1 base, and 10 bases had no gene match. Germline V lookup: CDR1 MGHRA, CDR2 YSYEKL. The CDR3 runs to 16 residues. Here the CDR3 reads CASSQGATSGRRGLFF. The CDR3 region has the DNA TGCGCCAGCAGCCAAGGAGCGACTAGCGGGAGAAGAGGGCTGTTTTTT.

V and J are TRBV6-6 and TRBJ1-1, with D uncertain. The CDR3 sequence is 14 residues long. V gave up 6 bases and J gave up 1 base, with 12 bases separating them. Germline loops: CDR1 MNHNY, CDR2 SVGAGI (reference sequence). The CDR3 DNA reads TGTGCCAGCAGACGGGTGGGTAGGAACACTGAAGCTTTCTTT. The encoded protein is CASRRVGRNTEAFF.

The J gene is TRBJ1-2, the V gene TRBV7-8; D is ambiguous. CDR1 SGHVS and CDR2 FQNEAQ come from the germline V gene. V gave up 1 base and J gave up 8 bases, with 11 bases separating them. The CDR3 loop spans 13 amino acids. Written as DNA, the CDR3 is TGTGCCAGCAGCTTAGGGCCGGGTTTGGGCTACACCTTC. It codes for CASSLGPGLGYTF.

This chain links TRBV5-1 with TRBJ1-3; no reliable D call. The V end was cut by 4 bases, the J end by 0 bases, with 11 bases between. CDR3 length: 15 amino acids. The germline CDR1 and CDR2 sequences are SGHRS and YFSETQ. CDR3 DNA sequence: TGCGCCAGCAGCCGACCCGGCGGCTCTGGAAACACCATATATTTT. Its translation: CASSRPGGSGNTIYF.

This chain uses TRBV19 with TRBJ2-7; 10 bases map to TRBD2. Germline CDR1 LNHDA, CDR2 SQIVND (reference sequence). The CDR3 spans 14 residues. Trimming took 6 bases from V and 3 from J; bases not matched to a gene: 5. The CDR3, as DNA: TGTGCCAGTAGACGGGCTAGCGGGAGCTACGAGCAGTACTTC. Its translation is CASRRASGSYEQYF.

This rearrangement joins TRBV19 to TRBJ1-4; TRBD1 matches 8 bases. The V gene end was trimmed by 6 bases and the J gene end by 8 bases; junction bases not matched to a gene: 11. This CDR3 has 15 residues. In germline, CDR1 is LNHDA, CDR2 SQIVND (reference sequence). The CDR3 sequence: CASRLAGGREEKLFF. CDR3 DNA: TGTGCCAGTAGACTCGCAGGGGGCCGAGAGGAAAAACTGTTTTTT.

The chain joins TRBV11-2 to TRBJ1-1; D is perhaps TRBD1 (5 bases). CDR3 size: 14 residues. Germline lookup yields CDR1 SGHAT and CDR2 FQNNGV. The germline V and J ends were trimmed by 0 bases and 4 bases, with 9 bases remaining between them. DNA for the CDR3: TGTGCCAGCAGCTTAGAGAGGGGTAGCACTGAAGCTTTCTTT. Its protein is CASSLERGSTEAFF.

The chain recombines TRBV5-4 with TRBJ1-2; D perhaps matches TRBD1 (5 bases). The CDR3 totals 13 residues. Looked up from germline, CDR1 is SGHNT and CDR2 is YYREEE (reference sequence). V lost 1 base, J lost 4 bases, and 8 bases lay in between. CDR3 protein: CASSLTGLYGYTF. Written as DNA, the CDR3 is TGTGCCAGCAGCTTGACGGGACTCTATGGCTACACCTTC.

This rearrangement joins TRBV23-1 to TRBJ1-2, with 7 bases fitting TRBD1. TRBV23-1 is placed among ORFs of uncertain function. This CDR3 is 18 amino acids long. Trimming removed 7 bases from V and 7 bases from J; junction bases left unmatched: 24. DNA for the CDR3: TGCGCCAGCAAGCCCCAGTCCCGATTTTGTCCAAACAGGGGTGGCTACACCTTC. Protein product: CASKPQSRFCPNRGGYTF.

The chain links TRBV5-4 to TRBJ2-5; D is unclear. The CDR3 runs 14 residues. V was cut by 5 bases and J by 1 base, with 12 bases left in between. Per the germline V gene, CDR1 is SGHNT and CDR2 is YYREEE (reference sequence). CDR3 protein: CASRHDAVQETQYF. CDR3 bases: TGTGCCAGCAGGCATGACGCGGTCCAAGAGACCCAGTACTTC.

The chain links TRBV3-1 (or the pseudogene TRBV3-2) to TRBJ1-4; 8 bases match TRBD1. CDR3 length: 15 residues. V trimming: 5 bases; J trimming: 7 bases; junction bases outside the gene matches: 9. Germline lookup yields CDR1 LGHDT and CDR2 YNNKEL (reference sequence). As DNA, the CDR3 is TGTGCCAGCAGCTGGGCGACAGGGGTGAGTGAAAAACTGTTTTTT. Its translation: CASSWATGVSEKLFF.

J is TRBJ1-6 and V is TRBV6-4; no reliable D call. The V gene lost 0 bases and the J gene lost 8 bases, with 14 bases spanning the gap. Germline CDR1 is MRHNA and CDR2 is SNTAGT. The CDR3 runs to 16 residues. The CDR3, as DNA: TGTGCCAGCAGTGACTCGCCCGAGTTTGGGGATTCACCCCTCCACTTT. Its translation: CASSDSPEFGDSPLHF.

The chain's CDR3 is CASSVQGPLNTEAFF. CDR3 DNA: TGTGCCAGCAGCGTCCAGGGGCCTCTGAACACTGAAGCTTTCTTT. The chain couples TRBV5-5 to TRBJ1-1; D is perhaps TRBD1 (6 bases). The CDR3 loop spans 15 amino acids. The V gene's germline CDR1 is SGHKS and CDR2 YYEKEE (reference sequence). The V end lost 4 bases, the J end lost 0 bases, and 13 bases lay between the germline ends.

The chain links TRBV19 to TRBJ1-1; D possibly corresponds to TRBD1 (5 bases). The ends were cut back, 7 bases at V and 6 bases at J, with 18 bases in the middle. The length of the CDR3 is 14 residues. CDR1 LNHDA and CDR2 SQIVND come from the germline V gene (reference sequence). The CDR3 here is CASIPGGEEPEAFF. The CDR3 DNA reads TGTGCCAGTATCCCGGGGGGGGAAGAGCCTGAAGCTTTCTTT. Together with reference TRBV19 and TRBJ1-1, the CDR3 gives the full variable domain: DGGITQSPKYLFRKEGQNVTLSCEQNLNHDAMYWYRQDPGQGLRLIYYSQIVNDFQKGDIAEGYSVSREKKESFPLTVTSAQKNPTAFYLCASIPGGEEPEAFFGQGTRLTVV.

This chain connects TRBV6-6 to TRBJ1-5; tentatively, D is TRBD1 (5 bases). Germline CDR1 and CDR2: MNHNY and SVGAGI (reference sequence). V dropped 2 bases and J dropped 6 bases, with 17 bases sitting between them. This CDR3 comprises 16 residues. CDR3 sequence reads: CASSYLTAAGSQPQHF. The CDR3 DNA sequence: TGTGCCAGCAGTTACCTGACAGCTGCCGGCAGTCAGCCCCAGCATTTT.